These 30 T cell receptor beta chains were all obtained from the same sample, sequenced in a study of T-cell reconstitution after alpha-beta-depleted transplantation in children. Unique molecular identifiers were incorporated during preparation of the TCRbeta library. TCRdb ran MiXCR on the PCR reads and lists one entry per CDR3 protein. This table holds about a million distinct CDR3 sequences, about 26% found once. The sample was PBMCs, mostly from graft donor cells, taken 360 days after TCRalphabeta/CD19-depleted stem cell transplant. These receptors were taken from a boy under two years old who had a stem cell transplant for SCID, so the T cells may come from the graft donor.

The rearrangement joins TRBV4-1 to TRBJ2-4; TRBD1 aligns across 9 bases. Germline-derived CDR1 and CDR2 are MGHRA and YSYEKL. V gave up 0 bases and J gave up 0 bases; unmatched junction bases: 9. There are 19 residues in the CDR3. CDR3 coding DNA: TGCGCCAGCAGCCAAGATTTACTGGGGACAGGGACAGCCAAAAACATTCAGTACTTC. Translation gives CASSQDLLGTGTAKNIQYF.

The chain couples TRBV6-2 or TRBV6-3 to TRBJ2-4, with D possibly being TRBD1 or TRBD2 (7 bases each). From germline, CDR1 is MNHEY and CDR2 SVGEGT. The ends were cut back, 6 bases at V and 3 bases at J, with 12 bases in the middle. The CDR3 contains 14 residues. Written as DNA, the CDR3 is TGTGCCAGCAGCACAGGGGAGGGCAAAAACATTCAGTACTTC. This encodes CASSTGEGKNIQYF.

The CDR3 sequence is CASSSPKAGGRYTQYF. The CDR3 DNA is TGTGCCAGCAGCTCACCCAAAGCGGGGGGGCGTTATACGCAGTATTTT. The rearrangement uses TRBV11-2 and TRBJ2-3, with 10 bases that match TRBD2. The germline gives CDR1 SGHAT, CDR2 FQNNGV. The CDR3 runs 16 residues. With V trimmed by 4 bases and J by 7 bases, 11 bases remained unmatched.

This clonotype occurred a few times. V and J are TRBV6-2 or TRBV6-3 and TRBJ1-2; weak D call: TRBD1 (6 bases). The CDR3 runs 11 residues. The germline V and J ends were trimmed by 7 bases and 8 bases, with 11 bases remaining between them. Germline values: CDR1 MNHEY, CDR2 SVGEGT. The CDR3 is CASNSRGGYTF. The CDR3 DNA reads TGTGCCAGCAACAGCAGGGGAGGCTACACCTTC.

This clonotype was seen a few times. This chain links TRBV6-1 with TRBJ2-7; 11 bases map to TRBD1. The V gene's germline CDR1 is MNHNS and CDR2 SASEGT. V dropped 10 bases and J dropped 5; count of bases not matched to a gene: 7. The CDR3 extends over 13 amino acids. The DNA for the CDR3 is TGTGCCACCCTCGGGACAGGGGGACACGAGCAGTACTTC. It yields the protein CATLGTGGHEQYF.

J is TRBJ2-2 and V is TRBV7-8, with D tentatively TRBD2 (7 bases). Germline loops: CDR1 SGHVS, CDR2 FQNEAQ. Trimming took off 3 bases at V and 2 bases at J, with 19 bases between the two ends. CDR3 length: 18 amino acids. The CDR3 coding sequence is TGTGCCAGCAGCTTGAAGGGGGGGGGGCAAGTAAACACCGGGGAGCTGTTTTTT. Protein sequence: CASSLKGGGQVNTGELFF.

This clonotype was counted between two and nine times. V is TRBV5-1 and J is TRBJ2-1; the D gene could be TRBD1 or TRBD2 (5 bases each). The CDR3 has 14 amino acids. Germline CDR1 SGHRS, CDR2 YFSETQ. Trimming cost V 3 bases and J 10 bases, with 17 bases left between them. DNA of the CDR3: TGCGCCAGCAGCTCCCCCGGGGCCACGCAGGAGCAGTTCTTC. It is translated as CASSSPGATQEQFF.

The V call is TRBV7-6, the J call TRBJ1-1; 9 positions match TRBD1. The CDR3 totals 13 residues. In germline, CDR1 is SGHVS, CDR2 FNYEAQ. The trim removed 1 base at V and 10 bases at J, leaving 4 bases unmatched. In DNA form, the CDR3 reads TGTGCCAGCAGCTTAGGACAGGGGGGTTCAGCTTTCTTT. Protein sequence: CASSLGQGGSAFF. The entire variable domain, with the rest obtained from reference TRBV7-6 and TRBJ1-1, is as follows: GAGVSQSPRYKVTKRGQDVALRCDPISGHVSLYWYRQALGQGPEFLTYFNYEAQQDKSGLPNDRFSAERPEGSISTLTIQRTEQRDSAMYRCASSLGQGGSAFFGQGTRLTVV.

V gene TRBV20-1 combines with J gene TRBJ1-2, with D maybe TRBD1 (6 bases). The CDR3 is 11 amino acids. V dropped 0 bases and J dropped 7 bases, with 6 bases sitting between them. CDR1 DFQATT and CDR2 SNEGSKA come from the germline V gene (reference sequence). CDR3 region: CSAREQGGYTF. CDR3 coding DNA: TGCAGTGCTAGAGAACAGGGTGGCTACACCTTC.

This clonotype has just one count. The chain uses TRBV2 and TRBJ1-6; TRBD1 matches at 8 bases. Germline CDR1 reads SNHLY; CDR2 reads FYNNEI. The CDR3 sequence is 19 residues long. V shed 6 bases and J 8 bases; nucleotides not matched to a gene: 21. CDR3 sequence reads: CASSVPGTGHQGAYSPLHF. Here the CDR3 DNA reads TGTGCCAGCAGCGTACCCGGGACAGGACACCAAGGGGCATATTCACCCCTCCACTTT.

This clonotype was found a few times. The chain couples TRBV6-5 to TRBJ1-4; 10 positions agree with TRBD1. CDR3 size: 14 residues. V gave up 6 bases and J gave up 8 bases; unmatched junction bases: 6. Germline CDR1 MNHEY, CDR2 SVGAGI. The CDR3 region has the DNA TGTGCCAGCAGAAGGACAGGGGGAAGCGAAAAACTGTTTTTT. Translating gives CASRRTGGSEKLFF.

The chain uses TRBV20-1 and TRBJ2-1; the D gene is possibly TRBD2 (6 bases). V was cut by 2 bases and J by 2 bases, with 10 bases left in between. Germline values: CDR1 DFQATT, CDR2 SNEGSKA (reference sequence). The CDR3 consists of 14 residues. The CDR3 protein is CSARRAGPYNEQFF. The CDR3 DNA reads as TGCAGTGCTAGACGGGCGGGGCCCTACAATGAGCAGTTCTTC.

This clonotype was seen a few times. This chain uses TRBV15 with TRBJ2-5; D possibly matches TRBD1 or TRBD2 (5 bases each). Germline CDR1 reads LNHNV; CDR2 reads YYDKDF (reference sequence). Trimming shortened V by 2 bases and J by 5 bases, and 15 bases separated the two germline ends. The CDR3 contains 15 residues. CDR3 in DNA: TGTGCCACCAGCAGAAGTGCTGGGACGGGGGAGACCCAGTACTTC. It specifies CATSRSAGTGETQYF.

The rearrangement joins TRBV13 to TRBJ1-1, with a weak D call TRBD1 (5 bases). The CDR3 spans 13 residues. The germline CDR1 and CDR2 sequences are PRHDT and FYEKMQ (reference sequence). V lost 5 bases, J lost 6 bases, and 13 bases lay in between. The CDR3 DNA follows: TGTGCCAGCAGCCCCCAGGGCCATGCTGAAGCTTTCTTT. It encodes CASSPQGHAEAFF.

The J gene is TRBJ2-5, the V gene TRBV25-1; D is undetermined. The V and J ends lost 1 base and 5 bases respectively, with 5 bases between them. Germline V gene lookup returns CDR1 MGHDK and CDR2 SYGVNS. The CDR3 loop spans 12 amino acids. The CDR3 coding sequence is TGTGCCAGCAGTGAATGGGTGGAGACCCAGTACTTC. Protein sequence: CASSEWVETQYF.

The rearrangement uses TRBV9 and TRBJ2-1; TRBD2 aligns across 11 bases. The CDR3 is made up of 15 amino acids. The germline CDR1 and CDR2 sequences are SGDLS and YYNGEE. V was pared by 4 bases and J by 6 bases, with 6 bases of the junction left unmatched. The CDR3 sequence is CASSLTSGALNEQFF. The CDR3 nucleotides read TGTGCCAGCAGCCTGACTAGCGGGGCCCTCAATGAGCAGTTCTTC.

This clonotype was counted between two and nine times. The V gene is TRBV7-2, the J gene TRBJ2-3; D remains unclear. Germline loops: CDR1 SGHTA, CDR2 FQGNSA. The V end was cut by 4 bases, the J end by 0 bases, with 8 bases between. CDR3 size: 14 residues. The CDR3, as DNA: TGTGCCAGCAGCTCGGCCTCTAGCACAGATACGCAGTATTTT. Residues: CASSSASSTDTQYF.

V and J are TRBV5-1 and TRBJ2-1, with 10 bases lining up with TRBD2. V shed 4 bases and J 5 bases; nucleotides not matched to a gene: 12. Germline CDR1 reads SGHRS; CDR2 reads YFSETQ. The CDR3 runs to 17 residues. The CDR3 nucleotides read TGCGCCAGCAGCCCCCGCGTAGCGGGGGGTTTCGACAATGAGCAGTTCTTC. Translating gives CASSPRVAGGFDNEQFF.

The V call is TRBV6-5, the J call TRBJ2-4; D not resolved. CDR3 length: 17 residues. Trimming removed 0 bases at V and 8 bases at J, with 20 bases between. CDR1 is MNHEY and CDR2 is SVGAGI in the germline V gene. CDR3: CASSYSDTSMIRYIQYF. The CDR3 DNA sequence: TGTGCCAGCAGTTACTCTGATACTTCGATGATTAGGTACATTCAGTACTTC.

The rearrangement links TRBV3-1 to TRBJ2-1; 8 bases fit TRBD2. The CDR3 consists of 16 residues. The germline V gene has CDR1 LGHDT and CDR2 YNNKEL (reference sequence). Germline trimming cut 4 bases from V and 1 base from J; bases unmatched to any gene: 6. CDR3 region: CASSLEVAGSYNEQFF. The CDR3 DNA is TGTGCCAGCAGCCTGGAGGTAGCGGGATCCTACAATGAGCAGTTCTTC.

The rearrangement links TRBV7-2 to TRBJ1-3; no clear D. Trimming stripped 1 base from V and 4 bases from J, with 14 bases between. Germline V gives CDR1 SGHTA, CDR2 FQGNSA. CDR3 length: 16 amino acids. The CDR3 sequence: CASSLGAVTFGNTIYF. The CDR3 DNA reads TGTGCCAGCAGCTTAGGCGCAGTTACATTCGGAAACACCATATATTTT.

This clonotype was seen a handful of times. This rearrangement joins TRBV6-2 or TRBV6-3 to TRBJ2-1; 7 positions match TRBD2. The CDR3 is 16 residues long. The germline V gene encodes CDR1 MNHEY and CDR2 SVGEGT. The V segment lost 6 bases and the J segment 8 bases; nucleotides outside the gene matches: 16. The CDR3 sequence is CASSPIYGLGVHEQFF. The CDR3 region has the DNA TGTGCCAGCAGCCCAATTTACGGACTAGGTGTCCATGAGCAGTTCTTC.

The V and J genes are TRBV5-1 and TRBJ1-6; the match to TRBD1 covers 8 bases. Germline trimming cut 1 base from V and 8 bases from J; bases unmatched to any gene: 5. The CDR3 covers 15 residues. Per germline, CDR1 SGHRS and CDR2 YFSETQ. This CDR3 reads CASSLFDRGDSPLHF. The CDR3 nucleotides are TGCGCCAGCAGCTTGTTCGACAGGGGTGATTCACCCCTCCACTTT.

The chain couples TRBV5-1 to TRBJ1-5; 7 nucleotides line up with TRBD1. This CDR3 is 16 amino acids long. V lost 0 bases, J lost 2 bases, and 5 bases stayed unmatched. The germline gives CDR1 SGHRS, CDR2 YFSETQ. The CDR3 nucleotides are TGCGCCAGCAGCTTGGGCGAAGGACAGGGCAATCAGCCCCAGCATTTT. This codes for CASSLGEGQGNQPQHF. The full variable domain, in which reference TRBV5-1 and TRBJ1-5 provide the parts outside the CDR3, is KAGVTQTPRYLIKTRGQQVTLSCSPISGHRSVSWYQQTPGQGLQFLFEYFSETQRNKGNFPGRFSGRQFSNSRSEMNVSTLELGDSALYLCASSLGEGQGNQPQHFGDGTRLSIL.

V usage is TRBV7-9 and J usage is TRBJ2-7; D gene unclear. Between the trimmed V and J ends, which lost 5 bases and 2 bases, there was a span of 13 bases. The CDR3 covers 14 residues. Germline lookup yields CDR1 SEHNR and CDR2 FQNEAQ (reference sequence). CDR3 sequence: CASSTQKGPYEQYF. CDR3 sequence (DNA): TGTGCCAGCAGCACACAAAAAGGACCCTACGAGCAGTACTTC.

The J gene is TRBJ2-7, the V gene TRBV4-1; the match to TRBD2 covers 11 bases. This CDR3 contains 16 residues. Germline V gives CDR1 MGHRA, CDR2 YSYEKL. V lost 2 bases and J lost 4; bases outside the gene matches: 7. CDR3 sequence reads: CASSQPTSGGLYEQYF. The CDR3 DNA sequence: TGCGCCAGCAGCCAACCTACTAGCGGGGGTTTGTACGAGCAGTACTTC.

This clonotype was seen more than once but under ten times. V and J are TRBV20-1 and TRBJ2-7; D may be TRBD2 (6 bases). Trimming stripped 8 bases from V and 0 bases from J, with 17 bases between. Per germline, CDR1 DFQATT and CDR2 SNEGSKA (reference sequence). This CDR3 contains 14 residues. CDR3 nucleotides: TGCAGTCCAAAGGAGGGGATGAGCTCCTACGAGCAGTACTTC. Protein sequence: CSPKEGMSSYEQYF.

This clonotype has more than one count but fewer than ten. The CDR3 region is CSAFKLDRASDEQYF. The CDR3 DNA reads TGCAGTGCATTTAAACTTGACAGGGCGAGCGACGAGCAGTACTTC. The chain couples TRBV20-1 to TRBJ2-7; 7 nucleotides agree with TRBD1. The V gene's germline CDR1 is DFQATT and CDR2 SNEGSKA (reference sequence). The ends lost 6 bases at V and 5 bases at J; junction bases unmatched: 16. The CDR3 extends over 15 amino acids.

V usage is TRBV7-2 and J usage is TRBJ2-7; unclear D gene. The CDR3 runs 15 residues. The germline gives CDR1 SGHTA, CDR2 FQGNSA. V was clipped by 5 bases and J by 4 bases, with 18 bases between them. For the CDR3, the DNA is TGTGCCAGCAGCCTTATCCCGTCCCGTTATTACGAGCAGTACTTC. Translation gives CASSLIPSRYYEQYF.

Only a few counts were recorded for this clonotype. V and J are TRBV27 and TRBJ1-6; a possible D gene is TRBD1 (5 bases). Looked up from germline, CDR1 is MNHEY and CDR2 is SMNVEV (reference sequence). The CDR3 contains 15 residues. Trimming removed 6 bases from V and 7 bases from J, with 16 bases in between. The CDR3 region is CASSYDSFGNSPLHF. In nucleotides, the CDR3 is TGTGCCAGCAGCTACGACAGTTTTGGGAATTCACCCCTCCACTTT.